Each of the 10 T cell receptor beta chains below was sequenced from the same sample in a study of T cells and copy number aberrations in small-cell lung cancer. Method: immunoSEQ multiplex PCR; TCRdb's copy keeps in-frame clones and lacks some. The sample gives 7,500 or so clones, roughly 82% of which show up once; around 4.5% is in the top ten. Input material: normal tissue next to the tumor. Receptors were obtained from a woman in her 50s with small cell lung cancer.

The V gene is TRBV6-1, the J gene TRBJ1-1, with D unresolved. The CDR3 consists of 17 residues. Germline V lookup: CDR1 MNHNS, CDR2 SASEGT. The V gene lost 0 bases and the J gene lost 1 base, with 15 bases spanning the gap. The CDR3 nucleotides are TGTGCCAGCAGTGAAGCGCTTAGTCGAAGTGAGAACACTGAAGCTTTCTTT. This translates into CASSEALSRSENTEAFF.

In its sample, this clone was seen once. V usage is TRBV5-1 and J usage is TRBJ2-7; D might be TRBD1 (6 bases). The length of the CDR3 is 11 residues. Germline V lookup: CDR1 SGHRS, CDR2 YFSETQ. V dropped 8 bases and J dropped 5 bases, with 11 bases sitting between them. CDR3 protein: CASKQGNEQYF. CDR3 DNA sequence: TGCGCCAGTAAACAGGGTAACGAGCAGTACTTC. The full variable domain, rest sourced from reference TRBV5-1 and TRBJ2-7, is KAGVTQTPRYLIKTRGQQVTLSCSPISGHRSVSWYQQTPGQGLQFLFEYFSETQRNKGNFPGRFSGRQFSNSRSEMNVSTLELGDSALYLCASKQGNEQYFGPGTRLTVT.

The rearrangement joins TRBV6-6 to TRBJ1-3, with D possibly matching TRBD1 (6 bases). Trimming left V 7 bases short and J 0 bases short, with 10 bases between. Per the germline V gene, CDR1 is MNHNY and CDR2 is SVGAGI (reference sequence). CDR3 length: 14 residues. The chain's CDR3 is CASMRTDSGNTIYF. Written as DNA, the CDR3 is TGTGCCAGCATGCGGACAGACTCTGGAAACACCATATATTTT.

Concerning this clone itself: A read error may produce the germline difference seen at one junction end. The genes are TRBV6-5 and TRBJ2-6, with D perhaps given as TRBD1 or TRBD2 (5 bases each). The CDR3 covers 16 residues. Germline values: CDR1 MNHEY, CDR2 SVGAGI. The CDR3 protein is CASSYRYDAGANVLTF. For the CDR3, the DNA is TGTGCCAGCAGTTACCGATATGATGCCGGGGCCAATGTCCTGACTTTC.

V gene TRBV5-1 combines with J gene TRBJ2-7; 8 bases are shared with TRBD1. This CDR3 comprises 15 residues. Germline lookup yields CDR1 SGHRS and CDR2 YFSETQ. Trimming took 0 bases from V and 0 from J; bases not matched to a gene: 2. In DNA, the CDR3 is TGCGCCAGCAGCTTGGTCCAGGGGGCCTCCTACGAGCAGTACTTC. Translation: CASSLVQGASYEQYF.

The CDR3 reads CASSVGGTGLHRNYGYTF. In DNA, the CDR3 is TGTGCCAGCAGCGTCGGTGGGACAGGGCTACACCGGAACTATGGCTACACCTTC. The J gene is TRBJ1-2, the V gene TRBV11-3; 9 positions match TRBD1. Trimming at V came to 5 bases and at J to 2 bases, leaving 15 bases not matched to a gene. The CDR3 consists of 18 residues. Germline values: CDR1 SGHNT, CDR2 YENEEA.

V usage is TRBV7-2 and J usage is TRBJ2-7, with unresolved D. The germline V gene has CDR1 SGHTA and CDR2 FQGNSA. This CDR3 has 12 amino acids. V was pared by 2 bases and J by 6 bases, with 8 bases between. The CDR3: CASSLIVGEQYF. CDR3 in DNA: TGTGCCAGCAGCTTAATAGTTGGCGAGCAGTACTTC.

This chain uses TRBV28 with TRBJ1-1; weak D call: TRBD1 (6 bases). Germline V lookup: CDR1 MDHEN, CDR2 SYDVKM. The V gene lost 8 bases and the J gene lost 13 bases, with 17 bases spanning the gap. CDR3 size: 11 residues. CDR3 protein: CASQDSRGVFF. For the CDR3, the DNA is TGTGCCAGCCAGGACAGTCGCGGGGTTTTCTTT.

The genes are TRBV19 and TRBJ2-7, with 7 nucleotides matching TRBD2. Germline loops: CDR1 LNHDA, CDR2 SQIVND (reference sequence). CDR3 length: 14 amino acids. V lost 1 base, J lost 2 bases, and 2 bases stayed unmatched. The CDR3 nucleotides read TGTGCCAGTAGTATAGGACTAGCCGCCTACGAGCAGTACTTC. Protein product: CASSIGLAAYEQYF.

The chain joins TRBV12-5 to TRBJ2-7; D could derive from TRBD1 or TRBD2 (5 bases each). Trimming took 2 bases from V and 3 from J, leaving 11 bases between them. CDR3 length: 14 amino acids. From germline, CDR1 is LGHNT and CDR2 FRNRAP. This CDR3 reads CASGLSWDGYEQYF. CDR3 nucleotides: TGTGCTAGTGGTTTGTCTTGGGACGGCTACGAGCAGTACTTC.